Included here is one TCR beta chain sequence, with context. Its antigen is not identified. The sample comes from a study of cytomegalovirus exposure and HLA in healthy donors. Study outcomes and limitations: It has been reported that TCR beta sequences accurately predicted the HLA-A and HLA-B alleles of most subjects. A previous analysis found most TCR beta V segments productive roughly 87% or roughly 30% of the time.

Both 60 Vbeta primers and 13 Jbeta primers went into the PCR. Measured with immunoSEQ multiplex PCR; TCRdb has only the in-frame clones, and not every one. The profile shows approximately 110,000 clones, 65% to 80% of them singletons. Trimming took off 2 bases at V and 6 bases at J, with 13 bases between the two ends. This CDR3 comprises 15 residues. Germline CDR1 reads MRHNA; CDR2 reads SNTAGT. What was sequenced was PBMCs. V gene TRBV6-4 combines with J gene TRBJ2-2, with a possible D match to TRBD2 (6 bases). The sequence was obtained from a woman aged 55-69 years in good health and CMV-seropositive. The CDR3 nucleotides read TGTGCCAGCAGTGACGAGGAGGGAGGCGCCGGGGAGCTGTTTTTT. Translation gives CASSDEEGGAGELFF.